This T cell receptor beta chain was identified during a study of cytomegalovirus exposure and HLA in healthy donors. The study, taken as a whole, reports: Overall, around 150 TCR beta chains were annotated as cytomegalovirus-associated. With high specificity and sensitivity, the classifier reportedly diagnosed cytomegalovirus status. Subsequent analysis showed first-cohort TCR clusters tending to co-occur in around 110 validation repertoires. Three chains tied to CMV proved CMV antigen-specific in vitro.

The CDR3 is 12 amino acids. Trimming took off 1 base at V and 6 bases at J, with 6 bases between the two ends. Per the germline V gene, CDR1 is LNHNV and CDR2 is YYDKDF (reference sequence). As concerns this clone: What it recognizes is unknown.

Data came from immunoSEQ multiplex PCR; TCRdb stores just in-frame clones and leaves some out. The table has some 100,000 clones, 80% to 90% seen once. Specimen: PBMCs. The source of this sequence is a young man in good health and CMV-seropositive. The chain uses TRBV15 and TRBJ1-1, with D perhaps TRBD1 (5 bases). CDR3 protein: CATSRGQSEAFF. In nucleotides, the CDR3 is TGTGCCACCAGCAGAGGACAGTCTGAAGCTTTCTTT.